The source of this T cell receptor (beta chain) is a study of long-term antiretroviral therapy in people with HIV. Study background: The earliest samples came about a decade before the 2015 immediate-ART recommendation.

A word on this clone: Its cognate antigen is unknown. The germline gene is not matched at one end of the junction; a read error may be the cause.

This CDR3 is 13 amino acids long. CDR1 and CDR2 (germline): SSHAT, FNYEAQ (reference sequence). Assay version v3.0 of immunoSEQ was used, and it was run at survey level. Assay used: immunoSEQ multiplex PCR; TCRdb lists only in-frame clones, some missing. The table shows under 50,000 clones, with approximately 86% occurring only once. Treatment of all HIV participants took place in the United States. General study results and limits: Narrower CDR3 length ranges marked HIV repertoires relative to controls. In samples taken after ART, diversity increased but remained below transplant donor control levels.

The TCR was taken from a woman aged 18-35 years with HIV. The chain couples TRBV7-7 to TRBJ2-2; D is ambiguous. Specimen: unsorted PBMCs, collected just before starting antiretroviral therapy. The CDR3 spells CASSRRYTGELFF. In nucleotides, the CDR3 is TGTGCTAGCAGCCGCCGGTACACCGGGGAGCTGTTTTTT.